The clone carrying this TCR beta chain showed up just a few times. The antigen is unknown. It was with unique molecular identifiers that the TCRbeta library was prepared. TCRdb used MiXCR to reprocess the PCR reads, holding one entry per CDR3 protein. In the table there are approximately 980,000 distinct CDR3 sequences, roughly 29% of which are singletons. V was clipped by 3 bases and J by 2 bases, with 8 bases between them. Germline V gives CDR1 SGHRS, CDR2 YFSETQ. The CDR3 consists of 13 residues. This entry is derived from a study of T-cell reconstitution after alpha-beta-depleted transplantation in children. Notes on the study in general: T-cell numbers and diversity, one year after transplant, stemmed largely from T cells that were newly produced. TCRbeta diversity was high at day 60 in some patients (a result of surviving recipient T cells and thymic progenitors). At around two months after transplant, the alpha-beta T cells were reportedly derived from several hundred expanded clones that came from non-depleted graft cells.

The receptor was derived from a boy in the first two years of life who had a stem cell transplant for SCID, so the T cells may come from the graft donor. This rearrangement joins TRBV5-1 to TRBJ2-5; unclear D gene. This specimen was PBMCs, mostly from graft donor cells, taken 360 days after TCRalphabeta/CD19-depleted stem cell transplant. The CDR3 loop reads CASSSPKQETQYF. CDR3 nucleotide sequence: TGCGCCAGCAGCTCCCCAAAGCAAGAGACCCAGTACTTC.